Listed below are T cell receptor beta chains from one sample, sequenced in a study of blood T cells in healthy people across ages. MiXCR, applied by TCRdb to the 5' RACE reads, yields one record per CDR3 protein. The sample lists 850,000 to 1,000,000 distinct CDR3 sequences, roughly 43% occurring once. Sequenced: blood. The receptors come from a man aged 25-40 years in good health. CDR3s include the opening cysteine and the closing phenylalanine or tryptophan. D genes are given only for firm matches. Some rows have no size entry. The others give once, few or many, or a class for an expanded clone.

j_call: TRBJ1-6; v_call: TRBV6-5; d_call: TRBD1; clone_size: -; cdr3_nt: TGTGCCAGCAGTTTCGCGGGACAGATCCGGTCACCCCTCCACTTT; cdr3_aa: CASSFAGQIRSPLHF
j_call: TRBJ1-2; v_call: TRBV20-1; d_call: -; clone_size: -; cdr3_nt: TGCAGTGCTAGGAGGACGGCCTCTAACTATGGCTACACCTTC; cdr3_aa: CSARRTASNYGYTF
j_call: TRBJ1-2; v_call: TRBV5-1; d_call: TRBD1; clone_size: -; cdr3_nt: TGCGCCAGCAGCTTGAGCCAGGGGGAGGGCTACACCTTC; cdr3_aa: CASSLSQGEGYTF
j_call: TRBJ1-5; v_call: TRBV28; d_call: TRBD1; clone_size: few; cdr3_nt: TGTGCCAGCAGACTGGGACAGCGCAATCAGCCCCAGCATTTT; cdr3_aa: CASRLGQRNQPQHF
j_call: TRBJ1-2; v_call: TRBV30; d_call: TRBD1; clone_size: -; cdr3_nt: TGTGCCTGGAGGGACAGGCCTCCACCGGGAGGCTACACCTTC; cdr3_aa: CAWRDRPPPGGYTF
j_call: TRBJ2-7; v_call: TRBV4-1; d_call: TRBD2; clone_size: few; cdr3_nt: TGCGCCAGCAGGGGACTAGGCTCCTACGAGCAGTACTTC; cdr3_aa: CASRGLGSYEQYF
j_call: TRBJ1-2; v_call: TRBV2; d_call: -; clone_size: -; cdr3_nt: TGTGCCAGCAGTTCGGGATTCGACTATGGCTACACCTTC; cdr3_aa: CASSSGFDYGYTF
j_call: TRBJ2-3; v_call: TRBV5-1; d_call: -; clone_size: few; cdr3_nt: TGCGCCAGCAGCGGCGGGGCGTTCACAGATACGCAGTATTTT; cdr3_aa: CASSGGAFTDTQYF
j_call: TRBJ2-5; v_call: TRBV25-1; d_call: -; clone_size: -; cdr3_nt: TGTGCCAGCAGTCCCCAGGGAACCAGGTTCCAAGAGACCCAGTACTTC; cdr3_aa: CASSPQGTRFQETQYF
j_call: TRBJ1-6; v_call: TRBV12-3/TRBV12-4; d_call: -; clone_size: -; cdr3_nt: TGTGCCAGCAGGTGGGGCAGGAGGAATTCACCCCTCCACTTT; cdr3_aa: CASRWGRRNSPLHF
j_call: TRBJ2-6; v_call: TRBV4-1; d_call: -; clone_size: few; cdr3_nt: TGCGCCAGCAGCGGAAAGAACTCTGGGGCCAACGTCCTGACTTTC; cdr3_aa: CASSGKNSGANVLTF
j_call: TRBJ2-7; v_call: TRBV2; d_call: TRBD1; clone_size: -; cdr3_nt: TGTGCCAGCGACACCCATCCGGGACAGGGGAACGAGCAGTACTTC; cdr3_aa: CASDTHPGQGNEQYF
j_call: TRBJ1-2; v_call: TRBV4-2; d_call: -; clone_size: -; cdr3_nt: TGTGCCAGCAGCCAATCACGGGACTTCTATGGCTACACCTTC; cdr3_aa: CASSQSRDFYGYTF
j_call: TRBJ2-7; v_call: TRBV11-2; d_call: TRBD2; clone_size: -; cdr3_nt: TGTGCCAGCAGCGCGGGGTGGGGAGGGGACGAGCAGTACTTC; cdr3_aa: CASSAGWGGDEQYF
j_call: TRBJ2-7; v_call: TRBV6-6; d_call: -; clone_size: -; cdr3_nt: TGTGCCAGCAACATCAAGAGGGGCGAGCAGTACTTC; cdr3_aa: CASNIKRGEQYF
j_call: TRBJ2-7; v_call: TRBV15; d_call: -; clone_size: -; cdr3_nt: TGTGCCACCAGCACCGAGACTAGAAGCTCCAATGAGCAGTACTTC; cdr3_aa: CATSTETRSSNEQYF
j_call: TRBJ1-2; v_call: TRBV20-1; d_call: -; clone_size: few; cdr3_nt: TGCAGTGCTAGAGATAATGATGGGGGCTATGGCTACACCTTC; cdr3_aa: CSARDNDGGYGYTF
j_call: TRBJ1-6; v_call: TRBV4-2; d_call: TRBD1; clone_size: -; cdr3_nt: TGTGCCAGCAGCCAAGGTGGGACAGGCTCTTCTTATTCACCCCTCCACTTT; cdr3_aa: CASSQGGTGSSYSPLHF
j_call: TRBJ2-1; v_call: TRBV11-3; d_call: TRBD1; clone_size: few; cdr3_nt: TGTGCCAGCAGCTTAGATGGCACCGGGACAGGGGATCGGTACAATGAGCAGTTCTTC; cdr3_aa: CASSLDGTGTGDRYNEQFF
j_call: TRBJ1-1; v_call: TRBV7-9; d_call: -; clone_size: -; cdr3_nt: TGTGCCAGCATTCTGACAGACACGAACACTGAAGCTTTCTTT; cdr3_aa: CASILTDTNTEAFF
j_call: TRBJ2-1; v_call: TRBV7-2; d_call: -; clone_size: few; cdr3_nt: TGTGCCAGCAGACCGGGACTTGCAAATGAGCAGTTCTTC; cdr3_aa: CASRPGLANEQFF
j_call: TRBJ2-1; v_call: TRBV12-3/TRBV12-4; d_call: -; clone_size: -; cdr3_nt: TGTGCCAGCACCTCAATTTACGACACCTCCCACTACAATGAGCAGTTCTTC; cdr3_aa: CASTSIYDTSHYNEQFF
j_call: TRBJ1-1; v_call: TRBV20-1; d_call: -; clone_size: few; cdr3_nt: TGCAGTGCGACCACAGAGCTGAACACTGAAGCTTTCTTT; cdr3_aa: CSATTELNTEAFF
j_call: TRBJ2-4; v_call: TRBV7-2; d_call: TRBD2; clone_size: many; cdr3_nt: TGTGCCAGCAGCTTAGGGACTAGCAGCGGCATTCAGTACTTC; cdr3_aa: CASSLGTSSGIQYF
j_call: TRBJ2-1; v_call: TRBV11-3; d_call: -; clone_size: once; cdr3_nt: TGTGCCAGCAGCGCGCGGGGCTATGAGCAGTTCTTC; cdr3_aa: CASSARGYEQFF
j_call: TRBJ2-3; v_call: TRBV29-1; d_call: -; clone_size: -; cdr3_nt: TGCAGCGTTGACAGGGACCTCAGCGGAGATACGCAGTATTTT; cdr3_aa: CSVDRDLSGDTQYF
j_call: TRBJ2-5; v_call: TRBV4-2; d_call: -; clone_size: once; cdr3_nt: TGTGCCAGCAGCCAAGAGGGCGGGGACCAAGAGACCCAGTACTTC; cdr3_aa: CASSQEGGDQETQYF
j_call: TRBJ2-5; v_call: TRBV15; d_call: -; clone_size: few; cdr3_nt: TGTGCCACCAGCAGAGGATACCAAGAGACCCAGTACTTC; cdr3_aa: CATSRGYQETQYF
j_call: TRBJ1-6; v_call: TRBV28; d_call: -; clone_size: -; cdr3_nt: TGTGCCAGCACCGGAGGTAATTCACCCCTCCACTTT; cdr3_aa: CASTGGNSPLHF
j_call: TRBJ2-7; v_call: TRBV20-1; d_call: -; clone_size: many; cdr3_nt: TGCAGTGCTGGAAGCTACGAGCAGTACTTC; cdr3_aa: CSAGSYEQYF
j_call: TRBJ2-1; v_call: TRBV28; d_call: TRBD2; clone_size: -; cdr3_nt: TGTGCCAGCAACCTCGGGACTAGCGGGGGATCCAATGAGCAGTTCTTC; cdr3_aa: CASNLGTSGGSNEQFF
j_call: TRBJ2-7; v_call: TRBV20-1; d_call: TRBD2; clone_size: many; cdr3_nt: TGCAGTGCTGCTAGCGGGGTCAACTCCTACGAGCAGTACTTC; cdr3_aa: CSAASGVNSYEQYF
j_call: TRBJ2-7; v_call: TRBV11-2; d_call: -; clone_size: -; cdr3_nt: TGTGCCAGCAGCGCACCAGAGGACACCTACGAGCAGTACTTC; cdr3_aa: CASSAPEDTYEQYF
j_call: TRBJ1-1; v_call: TRBV6-5; d_call: -; clone_size: few; cdr3_nt: TGTGCCAGCAGTTACAAGGGATGGGGCGAAGCTTTCTTT; cdr3_aa: CASSYKGWGEAFF
j_call: TRBJ1-5; v_call: TRBV12-3/TRBV12-4; d_call: -; clone_size: -; cdr3_nt: TGTGCCAGCAGCCTGACGGCCCCCAATCAGCCCCAGCATTTT; cdr3_aa: CASSLTAPNQPQHF
j_call: TRBJ2-1; v_call: TRBV9; d_call: -; clone_size: -; cdr3_nt: TGTGCCAGCAGCGTAGGCTCCCTCTCCTACAATGAGCGGTTCTTC; cdr3_aa: CASSVGSLSYNERFF
j_call: TRBJ2-5; v_call: TRBV28; d_call: -; clone_size: many; cdr3_nt: TGTGCCAGCAGTTTGGCAGGGACACAAGAGACCCAGTACTTC; cdr3_aa: CASSLAGTQETQYF
j_call: TRBJ2-7; v_call: TRBV12-3/TRBV12-4; d_call: -; clone_size: -; cdr3_nt: TGTGCCAGCAGTTTAGCCGAACTAACGATATACGAGCAGTACTTC; cdr3_aa: CASSLAELTIYEQYF
j_call: TRBJ1-2; v_call: TRBV29-1; d_call: TRBD1; clone_size: -; cdr3_nt: TGCAGCGGCAGCACAGGGGGCCACTATGGCTACACCTTC; cdr3_aa: CSGSTGGHYGYTF
j_call: TRBJ2-5; v_call: TRBV6-1; d_call: -; clone_size: few; cdr3_nt: TGTGCCAGCACGACCGCACTCCAAGAGACCCAGTACTTC; cdr3_aa: CASTTALQETQYF
j_call: TRBJ2-1; v_call: TRBV4-2; d_call: -; clone_size: many; cdr3_nt: TGTGCCAGCAGCCAGGGGCGGCTCTCCGATTACAATGAGCAGTTCTTC; cdr3_aa: CASSQGRLSDYNEQFF
j_call: TRBJ1-3; v_call: TRBV7-2; d_call: -; clone_size: -; cdr3_nt: TGTGCCAGCAGCCCGTGGGGGGACTCTGGAAACACCATATATTTT; cdr3_aa: CASSPWGDSGNTIYF
j_call: TRBJ1-3; v_call: TRBV6-6; d_call: TRBD1; clone_size: -; cdr3_nt: TGTGCCAGCAGTGGGGGACAGTCAGGAAACACCATATATTTT; cdr3_aa: CASSGGQSGNTIYF
j_call: TRBJ1-1; v_call: TRBV4-3; d_call: TRBD1; clone_size: -; cdr3_nt: TGCGCCAGCAGCCAAGAAAGTCGTACAGGGGGCATGAACACTGAAGCTTTCTTT; cdr3_aa: CASSQESRTGGMNTEAFF
j_call: TRBJ1-2; v_call: TRBV30; d_call: -; clone_size: -; cdr3_nt: TGTGCCTGGAGTGTACGGGCAGCCGACTATGGCTACACCTTC; cdr3_aa: CAWSVRAADYGYTF
j_call: TRBJ1-2; v_call: TRBV20-1; d_call: -; clone_size: few; cdr3_nt: TGCAGTGCTAATGGGGGTTATGGCTACACCTTC; cdr3_aa: CSANGGYGYTF
j_call: TRBJ1-2; v_call: TRBV6-5; d_call: -; clone_size: -; cdr3_nt: TGTGCCGGCAGTTACCGGTACGATTCCGTAGATGGCTACACCTTC; cdr3_aa: CAGSYRYDSVDGYTF
j_call: TRBJ1-1; v_call: TRBV4-3; d_call: TRBD1; clone_size: few; cdr3_nt: TGCGCCAGCAGCCAACAAACAGGGGGCACTGAAGCTTTCTTT; cdr3_aa: CASSQQTGGTEAFF
j_call: TRBJ2-7; v_call: TRBV3-1; d_call: TRBD2; clone_size: few; cdr3_nt: TGTGCCAGCAGCCCCGGACTAGGGAACGACGAGCAGTACTTC; cdr3_aa: CASSPGLGNDEQYF
j_call: TRBJ2-5; v_call: TRBV5-6; d_call: -; clone_size: few; cdr3_nt: TGTGCCAGCAGCTTGAATGGGCCTAGCCCCACCCAAGAGACCCAGTACTTC; cdr3_aa: CASSLNGPSPTQETQYF
j_call: TRBJ1-1; v_call: TRBV6-5; d_call: -; clone_size: -; cdr3_nt: TGTGCCAGCAGGCTACTAGGGACGGAGACTGAAGCTTTCTTT; cdr3_aa: CASRLLGTETEAFF
j_call: TRBJ2-2; v_call: TRBV28; d_call: -; clone_size: -; cdr3_nt: TGTGCCAGCAGTTCGGCGACAGGGAGGAAAGATGGTAACACCGGGGAGCTGTTTTTT; cdr3_aa: CASSSATGRKDGNTGELFF
j_call: TRBJ1-5; v_call: TRBV6-6; d_call: -; clone_size: few; cdr3_nt: TGTGCCAGCAGTTTTATGGGGGTGGTTCAGCCCCAGCATTTT; cdr3_aa: CASSFMGVVQPQHF
j_call: TRBJ2-1; v_call: TRBV20-1; d_call: -; clone_size: many; cdr3_nt: TGCAGTGCTACCATCGGGCCCCGAAGGCCCTACAATGAGCAGTTCTTC; cdr3_aa: CSATIGPRRPYNEQFF
j_call: TRBJ2-7; v_call: TRBV6-2/TRBV6-3; d_call: -; clone_size: -; cdr3_nt: TGTGCCAGCATCGACAGGGACTGGGTGGGCGAGCAGTACTTC; cdr3_aa: CASIDRDWVGEQYF
j_call: TRBJ1-1; v_call: TRBV25-1; d_call: TRBD1; clone_size: -; cdr3_nt: TGTGCCAGCAGCCATCCGGGACAGAACATGAACACTGAAGCTTTCTTT; cdr3_aa: CASSHPGQNMNTEAFF
j_call: TRBJ2-7; v_call: TRBV7-2; d_call: -; clone_size: many; cdr3_nt: TGTGCCAGCAGCTTAGTAGTGGGGAGCTCCTACGAGCAGTACTTC; cdr3_aa: CASSLVVGSSYEQYF
j_call: TRBJ2-7; v_call: TRBV13; d_call: -; clone_size: few; cdr3_nt: TGTGCCAGCAGCTTACGAGGAGGGGGTGAGCAGTACTTC; cdr3_aa: CASSLRGGGEQYF
j_call: TRBJ2-1; v_call: TRBV7-2; d_call: TRBD2; clone_size: -; cdr3_nt: TGTGCCAGCAGCGGGGGGGGGACTAGCGGCTACAATGAGCAGTTCTTC; cdr3_aa: CASSGGGTSGYNEQFF